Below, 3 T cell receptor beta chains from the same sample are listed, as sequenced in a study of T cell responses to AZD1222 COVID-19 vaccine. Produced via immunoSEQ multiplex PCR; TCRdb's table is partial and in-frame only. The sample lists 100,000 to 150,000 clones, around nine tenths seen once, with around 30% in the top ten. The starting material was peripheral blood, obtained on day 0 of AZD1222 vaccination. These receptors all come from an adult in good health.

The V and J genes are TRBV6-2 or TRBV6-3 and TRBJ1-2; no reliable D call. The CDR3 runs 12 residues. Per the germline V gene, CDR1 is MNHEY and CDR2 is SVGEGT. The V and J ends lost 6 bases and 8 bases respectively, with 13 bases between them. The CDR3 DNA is TGTGCCAGCAGCACTAGCGATTGGGGCTACACCTTC. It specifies CASSTSDWGYTF.

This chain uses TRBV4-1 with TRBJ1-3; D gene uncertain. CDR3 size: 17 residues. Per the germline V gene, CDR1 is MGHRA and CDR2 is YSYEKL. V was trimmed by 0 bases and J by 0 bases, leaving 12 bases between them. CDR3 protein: CASSQDSRLFSGNTIYF. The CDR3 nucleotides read TGCGCCAGCAGCCAAGATTCAAGACTCTTCTCTGGAAACACCATATATTTT.

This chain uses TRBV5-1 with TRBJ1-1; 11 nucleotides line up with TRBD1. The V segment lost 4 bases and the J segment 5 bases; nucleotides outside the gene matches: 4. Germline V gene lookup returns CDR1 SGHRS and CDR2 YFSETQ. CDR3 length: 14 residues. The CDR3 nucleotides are TGCGCCAGCAGCCGGGGACAGGGGGGAACTGAAGCTTTCTTT. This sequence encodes CASSRGQGGTEAFF.